This T cell receptor beta chain was profiled in a study of blood T cell repertoires in COVID-19. Study information: Samples of COVID-19 (acute and convalescent) were obtained from the United States, Italy and Spain. In each case, the material was cDNA or gDNA derived from T cells, B-cell-depleted T cells, or PBMCs.

Per the authors' pipeline: It was from reference gene primer amplification that nucleated cell counts were estimated. Only in-frame clones appear in the TCRdb table, and some are missing; sequencing was by immunoSEQ multiplex PCR. That table furnishes V, J and clone size, whereas the DNA furnished D and trimming. The sample has around 150,000 clones, about 93% seen once. With V trimmed by 6 bases and J by 4 bases, 2 bases remained unmatched. CDR3 length: 13 amino acids. Germline V CDR1 and CDR2: LGHDT, YNNKEL (reference sequence). The chain uses TRBV3-1 (or the pseudogene TRBV3-2) and TRBJ1-2; 10 nucleotides align to TRBD1. Material: peripheral blood. The receptor was derived from a woman in her forties or fifties with acute or convalescent COVID-19. The CDR3 region is CASSRDRGYGYTF. In nucleotides, the CDR3 is TGTGCCAGCAGTCGGGACAGGGGCTATGGCTACACCTTC.